The clone carrying this T cell receptor (beta chain) was seen a few times. No antigen is known for it. MiXCR was used by TCRdb to re-call the PCR reads. The sample lists approximately 17,000 clones, under 30% occurring once. From germline, CDR1 is SGHTA and CDR2 FQGTGA. CDR3 size: 15 residues. V lost 5 bases, J lost 3 bases, and 14 bases lay in between. Not a single patient had been given any form of treatment at any point before undergoing thyroid surgery. The record originates from a study of metastatic and nonmetastatic thyroid tumors. Study-wide findings and caveats: Relative to benign nodules, malignant thyroid tumors were reportedly characterized by significantly elevated TCR beta diversity in blood and tumor.

The receptor's source is a female donor with papillary thyroid cancer or a benign thyroid nodule (not recorded which). Some clones in this sample may be carry-over from other donors' samples. The sequenced sample consisted of adjacent normal tissue. The V gene is TRBV7-3, the J gene TRBJ2-1; the D is unclear. The DNA for the CDR3 is TGTGCCAGCAGCAGGGTAGCCGCTAACTACAATGAGCAGTTCTTC. This translates into CASSRVAANYNEQFF.